Listed below are T cell receptor beta chains from one sample, sequenced in a study of blood T cell repertoires in COVID-19. Clones were sequenced by immunoSEQ multiplex PCR, and TCRdb holds only the in-frame ones, with some missing. This table has about 200,000 clones, over 80% appearing once. The sequenced material came from peripheral blood. The receptors come from a man between 60 and 70 years old with COVID-19, enrolled during active disease. Each CDR3 is given with its conserved first and last residue. A D gene is named only where the DNA matches it firmly. Size is omitted from some rows. Given values are once, few, many or a class for expanded clones.

TRBV28,TRBJ1-2,TRBD1,13,-,TGTGCCTCCTGGAGACAGGGGCGTAAGGGCTACACCTTC,CASWRQGRKGYTF
TRBV29-1,TRBJ1-1,TRBD1,14,-,TGCAGCGCGTTGGGACAGTTTTCGAACACTGAAGCTTTCTTT,CSALGQFSNTEAFF
TRBV25-1,TRBJ1-1,-,13,few,TGTGCCAGCACCGGACAGATGAACACTGAAGCTTTCTTT,CASTGQMNTEAFF
TRBV5-1,TRBJ1-1,-,14,-,TGCGCCAGCAGCTTGGTAGGGGGGAACACTGAAGCTTTCTTT,CASSLVGGNTEAFF
TRBV9,TRBJ2-1,TRBD2,14,once,TGTGCCAGCAGCGTAACAGCGGGAGTGGCTGAGCAGTTCTTC,CASSVTAGVAEQFF
TRBV14,TRBJ1-2,TRBD1,14,-,TGTGCCAGCAGCCCGGGACAGGGAATCTATGGCTACACCTTC,CASSPGQGIYGYTF
TRBV2,TRBJ1-5,-,14,-,TGTGCCAGCAGTGAAGCGGGGGAGGTACAGCCCCAGCATTTT,CASSEAGEVQPQHF
TRBV7-9,TRBJ1-5,-,14,few,TGTGCCAGCAGCCTCGGAGGGCGGAATCAGCCCCAGCATTTT,CASSLGGRNQPQHF
TRBV11-1,TRBJ2-1,-,14,-,TGTGCCAGCAGCCCAGGACAGAAGGGCAATGAGCAGTTCTTC,CASSPGQKGNEQFF
TRBV6-1,TRBJ1-1,-,14,-,TGTGCCGGCTGTGAAGGGGGGGTGAACACTGAAGCTTTCTTT,CAGCEGGVNTEAFF
TRBV7-7,TRBJ2-1,-,13,-,TGTGCCAGCAGCGAAGCGGCATTCAGTGAGCAGTTCTTC,CASSEAAFSEQFF
TRBV19,TRBJ1-5,-,16,-,TGTGCCAGTAGTGCTAGAGGTTATGGGTTTGCTCAGCCCCAGCATTTT,CASSARGYGFAQPQHF
TRBV27,TRBJ2-7,TRBD1,15,-,TGTGCCAGCAGGCAAAGGACAGGCTACTCCTACGAGCAGTACTTC,CASRQRTGYSYEQYF
TRBV28,TRBJ1-1,-,16,-,TGTGCCAGCAGCCCCGACACAGGGATAATGGGCACTGAAGCTTTCTTT,CASSPDTGIMGTEAFF
TRBV7-2,TRBJ1-1,-,12,-,TGTGCCAGCAGCACCAGGGACACTGAAGCTTTCTTT,CASSTRDTEAFF
TRBV5-4,TRBJ2-7,TRBD1,13,-,TGTGCCAGCAGCTCGACAGGGACCCTCGAGCAGTACTTC,CASSSTGTLEQYF
TRBV6-5,TRBJ1-1,-,11,-,TGTGCCAGCAGTTCCGTCGGTGAAGCTTTCTTT,CASSSVGEAFF
TRBV14,TRBJ2-6,-,13,-,TGTGCCAGCAGCCAAGACTGGGCCAACGTCCTGACTTTC,CASSQDWANVLTF
TRBV4-1,TRBJ2-3,TRBD1,18,once,TGCGCCAGCAGCCCGGGGACAGGGGTCTCGTATGGCACAGATACGCAGTATTTT,CASSPGTGVSYGTDTQYF
TRBV5-1,TRBJ2-5,-,13,-,TGCGCCAGCAGCTTGGACAGCTTAGAGACCCAGTACTTC,CASSLDSLETQYF
TRBV24-1,TRBJ2-1,-,16,-,TGTGCCACCAGTGACTCTCTAGCGTTCTCCTACAATGAGCAGTTCTTC,CATSDSLAFSYNEQFF
TRBV11-3,TRBJ2-3,TRBD1,13,-,TGTGCCAGCAGCGTACAGGGGGCAGATACGCAGTATTTT,CASSVQGADTQYF
TRBV18,TRBJ1-1,-,13,-,TGTGCCAGCTCACCAGGGGGCCGGGCTGAAGCTTTCTTT,CASSPGGRAEAFF
TRBV5-5,TRBJ1-1,-,16,-,TGTGCCAGCAGCTTGAGGCCCTCAACTATGAACACTGAAGCTTTCTTT,CASSLRPSTMNTEAFF
TRBV12-3/TRBV12-4,TRBJ2-7,TRBD1,13,-,TGTGCCAGCAGCCCTCAGGCAGGGGGCGAGCAGTACTTC,CASSPQAGGEQYF
TRBV5-4,TRBJ2-2,-,15,-,TGTGCCAGCAGCTTCGGGGATACACTAAGCGGGGAGCTGTTTTTT,CASSFGDTLSGELFF
TRBV4-2,TRBJ1-1,TRBD1,13,once,TGTGCCAGCAGACCAGGGGGCGGCTCTGAAGCTTTCTTT,CASRPGGGSEAFF
TRBV6-6,TRBJ2-1,-,12,-,TGTGCCAGCAGTCGGGACACTGGTGAGCAGTTCTTC,CASSRDTGEQFF
TRBV6-5,TRBJ1-3,-,13,-,TGTGCCGTTCGGGGGGTGGATGGAAACACCATATATTTT,CAVRGVDGNTIYF
TRBV10-3,TRBJ2-3,-,12,-,TGTGCCATCAGTGACGGGACAGATACGCAGTATTTT,CAISDGTDTQYF
TRBV11-3,TRBJ1-6,-,13,-,TGTGCCAGCAGCAGCGGTAGAGATTCACCCCTCCACTTT,CASSSGRDSPLHF
TRBV6-1,TRBJ2-1,TRBD1,17,-,TGTGCCAGCAGTGCCTATTCCGGGACAGACTCCTACAATGAGCAGTTCTTC,CASSAYSGTDSYNEQFF
TRBV6-5,TRBJ2-3,-,11,-,TGTGCCAGCCTCCGGGACTATACGCAGTATTTT,CASLRDYTQYF
TRBV11-2,TRBJ1-6,TRBD1,14,few,TGTGCCAGCAGCTTAGGTGGACAGGGGACACCCCTCCACTTT,CASSLGGQGTPLHF
TRBV10-1,TRBJ1-2,-,13,-,TGCGCCAGCAGTCTTGACAGGAACTATGGCTACACCTTC,CASSLDRNYGYTF
TRBV7-2,TRBJ1-5,-,15,-,TGTGCCAGCAGCTCTGGCGGGGGCGCCTGGCAGCCCCAGCATTTT,CASSSGGGAWQPQHF
TRBV18,TRBJ2-1,TRBD2,16,-,TGTGCCAGCTCACCCGTCAGGGTCTGGGGGGGCAATGAGCAGTTCTTC,CASSPVRVWGGNEQFF
TRBV5-1,TRBJ1-2,-,15,-,TGCGCCAGCAGCTTGCAGGGCCAGGGAAGCTATGGCTACACCTTC,CASSLQGQGSYGYTF
TRBV18,TRBJ2-1,TRBD2,17,-,TGTGCCAGCTCAGAGAGAGATGGGAGGGACCTAAAGCGGGAGCAGTTCTTC,CASSERDGRDLKREQFF
TRBV7-9,TRBJ1-3,TRBD1,15,-,TGTGCCAGCAGCCTAGGGACAGGGGGCGATTCCACCATATATTTT,CASSLGTGGDSTIYF
TRBV18,TRBJ2-1,-,15,-,TGTGCCAGCTCACTACAGGGCCACCTCTACAATGAGCAGTTCTTC,CASSLQGHLYNEQFF
TRBV3-1/TRBV3-2,TRBJ2-7,-,13,-,TGTGCCAGCAGCCAGAGACAGACCTACGAGCAGTACTTC,CASSQRQTYEQYF
TRBV5-1,TRBJ1-4,TRBD1,14,-,TGCGCCAGCAGCTTGGGACAGGGTAATGAAAAACTGTTTTTT,CASSLGQGNEKLFF
TRBV19,TRBJ2-5,-,11,-,TGTGCCAGTAGCCCCGGGGAGACCCAGTACTTC,CASSPGETQYF
TRBV4-1,TRBJ2-1,-,15,-,TGCGCCAGCAGCCTATGGCAGGGAAACGACAATGAGCAGTTCTTC,CASSLWQGNDNEQFF
TRBV3-1/TRBV3-2,TRBJ1-1,-,18,-,TGTGCCAGCAGCCAAGTATCAGGAAGGGGCCCGGGGAACACTGAAGCTTTCTTT,CASSQVSGRGPGNTEAFF
TRBV3-1/TRBV3-2,TRBJ1-3,-,14,-,TGTGCCAGCAGCTTAACAGGGATGGGAAACACCATATATTTT,CASSLTGMGNTIYF
TRBV19,TRBJ1-4,TRBD1,13,-,TGTGCCAGTAGTATTGGAACAGGGGGAAAACTGTTTTTT,CASSIGTGGKLFF
TRBV2,TRBJ2-3,TRBD2,15,-,TGTGCCAGCAGTCAACTAGCGGGAGGGTCAGATACGCAGTATTTT,CASSQLAGGSDTQYF
TRBV18,TRBJ2-1,TRBD2,15,-,TGTGCCAGCTCACCACTTGCGGGAGAGTACAATGAGCAGTTCTTC,CASSPLAGEYNEQFF
TRBV6-4,TRBJ1-1,TRBD1,14,-,TGTGCCAGCAGTGATACGGACAGGGGAACTGAAGCTTTCTTT,CASSDTDRGTEAFF
TRBV19,TRBJ2-5,-,14,-,TGTGCCAGTAGTAGGGCAGGGGCCCAAGAGACCCAGTACTTC,CASSRAGAQETQYF
TRBV12-5,TRBJ2-5,-,13,-,TGTGCTAGTGGTTTGGCAGGGTCCGAGACCCAGTACTTC,CASGLAGSETQYF
TRBV18,TRBJ2-1,TRBD1,12,-,TGTGCCAGCTCACCACCCAGGGGGGAGCAGTTCTTC,CASSPPRGEQFF
TRBV4-2,TRBJ1-6,TRBD1,15,-,TGTGCCAGCAGCCCGACAGGGCTGTACGATTCACCCCTCCACTTT,CASSPTGLYDSPLHF